This paragraph covers one T cell receptor beta chain sequence. Antigen unknown. For the second PCR, which ran for about 7 to 11 cycles, a sample-barcoded 5' primer and a J-beta primer mix were used. Each CDR3 protein gets one entry after TCRdb re-called the 5' RACE reads with MiXCR. The sample gives about 1.8 million distinct CDR3 sequences, 49% of which show up once; around 2.1% is in the top ten. This entry comes from a study of blood T cells in healthy people across ages. Notes on the study in general: Long-lived donors carried more naive CD4+ cells and greater diversity than aged donors.

This receptor was identified in a woman aged 40 to 50 in good health. The sequenced material came from blood.

The CDR3 DNA is TGTGCCAGCAGCCAATTCAGGCCTGGGGCCAACGTCCTGACTTTC. Translation gives CASSQFRPGANVLTF. This rearrangement joins TRBV14 to TRBJ2-6; D gene unclear. Germline-derived CDR1 and CDR2 are SGHDN and FVKESK. V lost 2 bases, J lost 2 bases, and 7 bases lay in between. The CDR3 length is 15 residues.